The following is a T cell receptor (beta chain) sequence with its context. Antigen unknown. These data are taken from a study of shared clonotypes between healthy human individuals. Regarding the study as a whole: Sequencing depth was predicted to influence how clonotypes are shared among donors.

Some clones are missing from TCRdb's copy, which holds only in-frame ones; the method was immunoSEQ multiplex PCR. The sample has about 1.5 million clones, roughly 98% seen once. V was shortened by 1 base and J by 5 bases, with 8 bases between the two germline ends. CDR1 LGHNA and CDR2 YSLEER come from the germline V gene. The CDR3 covers 13 residues. This chain links TRBV4-3 with TRBJ1-2; a weak D match, TRBD1 (5 bases). Sequencing input: naive CD4+ T cells sorted from blood. Subset described: CD45RA+ positively selected. The source is a man aged 25-40 years in good health. CDR3 nucleotides: TGCGCCAGCAGCCAAGGACAGTATTATGGCTACACCTTC. As protein: CASSQGQYYGYTF.